This TCR beta chain comes out of a study of blood T cell repertoires in COVID-19. Study background: COVID-19 samples, acute and convalescent, were from the United States, Italy and Spain. T cells, B-cell-depleted T cells, or PBMCs provided the cDNA or gDNA that served as material.

Original analysis: Nucleated cell number was recorded as an estimate derived from reference gene primer amplification. The data were produced by immunoSEQ multiplex PCR, yet TCRdb's version contains in-frame clones alone and is incomplete. V and J calls and clone size are given by that table; D and trimming were obtained from the DNA. The sample includes about 140,000 clones, about 90% of them seen just once. The V gene's germline CDR1 is LNHDA and CDR2 SQIVND (reference sequence). The CDR3 is made up of 14 amino acids. Trimming shortened V by 7 bases and J by 2 bases, and 15 bases separated the two germline ends.

The J gene is TRBJ2-7, the V gene TRBV19; D not resolved. Material: peripheral blood. The sequence was obtained from a woman aged 55-70 years with acute or convalescent COVID-19. The CDR3: CASTSQNPPYEQYF. DNA for the CDR3: TGTGCCAGTACTTCTCAGAACCCCCCCTACGAGCAGTACTTC.